This T cell receptor (beta chain) was sequenced in a study of Graves' ophthalmopathy and Graves' hyperthyroidism. Study-level points and caveats: Between ophthalmopathy and stable hyperthyroidism, a 13-signature model drew a separation with approximately 87% sensitivity and about 80% specificity.

Only one count was recorded for this clonotype. Antigen unknown. Other autoimmune diseases, uncontrolled infections, pregnancy or lactation excluded patients from enrollment. PBMCs were density-gradient isolated from around 9.2 ml fresh blood. Scientists amplified the TCR beta CDR3 regions from RNA transcripts. First-round RT-PCR relied on HTBI primers, and a second-round multiplex PCR came next. Each CDR3 protein gets one entry after TCRdb re-called the multiplex PCR reads with MiXCR. Altogether hundreds of thousands of distinct CDR3 sequences are present, around a fifth being singletons, with the ten largest covering 7.1%. There are 14 residues in the CDR3. CDR1 and CDR2 from the germline V gene are DFQATT and SNEGSKA (reference sequence). V was cut by 1 base and J by 8 bases, with 17 bases left in between.

This receptor was obtained from a woman aged 18-29 years with stable Graves' hyperthyroidism. Some clones in this sample may be carry-over from other donors' samples. The sequenced sample consisted of peripheral blood. The J gene is TRBJ1-2, the V gene TRBV20-1, with a weak D call TRBD1 (6 bases). CDR3 protein: CSARAGVYGYGYTF. CDR3 in DNA: TGCAGTGCTAGAGCAGGGGTGTATGGTTACGGCTACACCTTC.